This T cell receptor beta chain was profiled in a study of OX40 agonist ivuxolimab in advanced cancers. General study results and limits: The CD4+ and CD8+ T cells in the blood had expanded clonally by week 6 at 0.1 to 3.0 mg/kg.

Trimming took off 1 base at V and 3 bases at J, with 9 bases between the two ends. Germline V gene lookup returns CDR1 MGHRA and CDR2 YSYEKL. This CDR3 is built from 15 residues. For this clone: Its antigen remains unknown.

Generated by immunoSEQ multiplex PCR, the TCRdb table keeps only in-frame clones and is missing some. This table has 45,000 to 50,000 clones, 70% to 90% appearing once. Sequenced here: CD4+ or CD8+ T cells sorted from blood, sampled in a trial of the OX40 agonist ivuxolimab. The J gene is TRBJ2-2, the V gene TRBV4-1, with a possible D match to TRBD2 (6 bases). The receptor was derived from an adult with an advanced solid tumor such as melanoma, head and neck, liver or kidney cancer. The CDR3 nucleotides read TGCGCCAGCAGCCAAGGGTGGGGGGACACCGGGGAGCTGTTTTTT. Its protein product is CASSQGWGDTGELFF.